A selection of T cell receptor beta chains follows, all from one sample in a study of cytomegalovirus exposure and HLA in healthy donors. Data came from immunoSEQ multiplex PCR; TCRdb stores just in-frame clones and leaves some out. The table lists around 140,000 clones, more than 75% of them singletons. The sample taken for sequencing was PBMCs. These receptors were taken from a woman between 40 and 50 years old in good health and CMV-seropositive. Each CDR3 is given with its conserved first and last residue. A D gene is named only where the DNA matches it firmly. The size entry is marked missing in some rows and otherwise reads once, few, many or a size class.

size: .
J: TRBJ2-7
D: .
V: TRBV10-3
CDR3: CAIRTPSYEQYF
DNA: TGTGCCATCCGGACACCTTCCTACGAGCAGTACTTC

size: .
J: TRBJ2-5
D: TRBD2
V: TRBV5-1
CDR3: CASSFLLADQETQYF
DNA: TGCGCCAGCAGCTTCCTGCTAGCGGATCAAGAGACCCAGTACTTC

size: .
J: TRBJ2-7
D: TRBD1
V: TRBV28
CDR3: CASSPAGGEQYF
DNA: TGTGCCAGCAGCCCAGCAGGGGGCGAGCAGTACTTC

size: few
J: TRBJ2-2
D: TRBD1
V: TRBV13
CDR3: CASSSYRTGISTGELFF
DNA: TGTGCCAGCAGCTCTTATCGGACAGGAATAAGTACCGGGGAGCTGTTTTTT

size: once
J: TRBJ2-1
D: TRBD2
V: TRBV29-1
CDR3: CSATLLREGTDNEQFF
DNA: TGCAGCGCTACCCTCCTGCGGGAGGGAACTGACAATGAGCAGTTCTTC

size: .
J: TRBJ1-2
D: TRBD1
V: TRBV11-2
CDR3: CASSLGTGGYGYTF
DNA: TGTGCCAGCAGCTTAGGTACAGGGGGCTATGGCTACACCTTC

size: few
J: TRBJ1-3
D: TRBD1
V: TRBV28
CDR3: CASSLTGQGAAGNTIYF
DNA: TGTGCCAGCAGTTTAACGGGGCAGGGGGCTGCCGGAAACACCATATATTTT

size: .
J: TRBJ2-2
D: TRBD2
V: TRBV5-1
CDR3: CASSLIAGSTGELFF
DNA: TGCGCCAGCAGCTTGATAGCGGGGTCCACCGGGGAGCTGTTTTTT

size: once
J: TRBJ1-5
D: TRBD1
V: TRBV19
CDR3: CASSIVRDSLYQPQHF
DNA: TGTGCCAGTAGTATAGTCCGGGACAGCTTATATCAGCCCCAGCATTTT

size: .
J: TRBJ2-3
D: TRBD1
V: TRBV5-1
CDR3: CASSLSGGYSTDTQYF
DNA: TGCGCCAGCAGCTTGTCAGGGGGTTATAGCACAGATACGCAGTATTTT

size: .
J: TRBJ2-2
D: .
V: TRBV1
CDR3: CTSSLVEGRGNTGELFF
DNA: TGCACCAGCAGCCTGGTCGAGGGGCGGGGGAACACCGGGGAGCTGTTTTTT

size: .
J: TRBJ1-2
D: .
V: TRBV5-1
CDR3: CASSLGTLWDGYTF
DNA: TGCGCCAGCAGCTTGGGGACACTTTGGGATGGCTACACCTTC

size: .
J: TRBJ2-5
D: TRBD2
V: TRBV11-3
CDR3: CASSLGVAGQETQYF
DNA: TGTGCCAGCAGCTTAGGGGTAGCGGGCCAAGAGACCCAGTACTTC

size: few
J: TRBJ1-2
D: .
V: TRBV10-3
CDR3: CAISVETVGYTF
DNA: TGTGCCATCAGTGTAGAGACAGTTGGCTACACCTTC

size: .
J: TRBJ2-4
D: .
V: TRBV13
CDR3: CASSFQGLGKNIQYF
DNA: TGTGCCAGCAGCTTTCAGGGATTAGGCAAAAACATTCAGTACTTC

size: once
J: TRBJ2-3
D: TRBD1
V: TRBV5-4
CDR3: CASSTGQPTDTQYF
DNA: TGTGCCAGCAGCACGGGACAGCCGACAGATACGCAGTATTTT

size: .
J: TRBJ2-2
D: TRBD2
V: TRBV30
CDR3: CAWSSKAGRHTGELFF
DNA: TGTGCCTGGAGCTCAAAAGCGGGGCGTCACACCGGGGAGCTGTTTTTT

size: .
J: TRBJ1-5
D: .
V: TRBV4-2
CDR3: CASSQARDQPQHF
DNA: TGTGCCAGCAGCCAAGCTCGGGATCAGCCCCAGCATTTT

size: once
J: TRBJ2-3
D: .
V: TRBV7-9
CDR3: CASSLGRALSTDTQYF
DNA: TGTGCCAGCAGCCTGGGGCGAGCCCTCAGCACAGATACGCAGTATTTT

size: few
J: TRBJ2-1
D: .
V: TRBV2
CDR3: CASSETRYNEQFF
DNA: TGTGCCAGCAGTGAAACTAGGTACAATGAGCAGTTCTTC

size: once
J: TRBJ2-2
D: .
V: TRBV5-8
CDR3: CASSLLSGELFF
DNA: TGTGCCAGCAGCTTGCTATCCGGGGAGCTGTTTTTT

size: .
J: TRBJ2-3
D: .
V: TRBV7-8
CDR3: CASSVKSTGGGTDTQYF
DNA: TGTGCCAGCAGCGTAAAGTCTACAGGGGGGGGCACAGATACGCAGTATTTT

size: .
J: TRBJ2-5
D: TRBD1
V: TRBV19
CDR3: CASSMGQGVETQYF
DNA: TGTGCCAGTAGTATGGGACAGGGGGTAGAGACCCAGTACTTC

size: .
J: TRBJ1-2
D: .
V: TRBV28
CDR3: CASSRGSYTF
DNA: TGTGCCAGCAGCCGAGGGAGCTACACCTTC

size: .
J: TRBJ2-3
D: TRBD2
V: TRBV15
CDR3: CATSRGGTSGTDTQYF
DNA: TGTGCCACCAGCAGGGGGGGGACTAGCGGCACAGATACGCAGTATTTT

size: .
J: TRBJ1-6
D: .
V: TRBV9
CDR3: CASSVGGHNSPLHF
DNA: TGTGCCAGCAGCGTAGGGGGGCATAATTCACCCCTCCACTTT

size: .
J: TRBJ1-5
D: .
V: TRBV4-2
CDR3: CASSQDSDRPNQPQHF
DNA: TGTGCCAGCAGCCAGGACAGCGACAGACCTAATCAGCCCCAGCATTTT

size: .
J: TRBJ2-4
D: .
V: TRBV7-9
CDR3: CASSLALGSQAKNIQYF
DNA: TGTGCCAGCAGCTTAGCGCTGGGGAGCCAAGCCAAAAACATTCAGTACTTC

size: .
J: TRBJ2-7
D: TRBD1
V: TRBV6-1
CDR3: CASRPGQGEEQYF
DNA: TGTGCCAGCAGACCAGGACAGGGGGAGGAGCAGTACTTC

size: .
J: TRBJ1-2
D: TRBD1
V: TRBV27
CDR3: CASSQGQGANYGYTF
DNA: TGTGCCAGCAGTCAGGGACAGGGGGCTAACTATGGCTACACCTTC

size: .
J: TRBJ1-2
D: TRBD1
V: TRBV27
CDR3: CASSSLRGDLSGYTF
DNA: TGTGCCAGCAGTTCCCTCAGGGGGGACCTCTCTGGCTACACCTTC

size: once
J: TRBJ1-5
D: TRBD1
V: TRBV6-1
CDR3: CASSGSYDRVPFGAQPQHF
DNA: TGTGCCAGCAGTGGCAGCTATGACAGGGTGCCCTTTGGAGCTCAGCCCCAGCATTTT

size: few
J: TRBJ2-7
D: .
V: TRBV11-3
CDR3: CASSLDSPSSEQYF
DNA: TGTGCCAGCAGCTTAGATTCCCCTAGCTCCGAGCAGTACTTC

size: .
J: TRBJ2-6
D: .
V: TRBV25-1
CDR3: CASSGHQGKLSGANVLTF
DNA: TGTGCCAGCAGTGGCCACCAGGGTAAACTATCTGGGGCCAACGTCCTGACTTTC

size: .
J: TRBJ1-4
D: TRBD1
V: TRBV29-1
CDR3: CSVARTGDEKLFF
DNA: TGCAGCGTTGCCCGGACAGGGGATGAAAAACTGTTTTTT

size: few
J: TRBJ2-7
D: .
V: TRBV28
CDR3: CASSHNRVEQYF
DNA: TGTGCCAGCAGCCACAACCGGGTCGAGCAGTACTTC

size: .
J: TRBJ2-5
D: .
V: TRBV28
CDR3: CASSRRVIWETQYF
DNA: TGTGCCAGCAGTAGGAGGGTAATATGGGAGACCCAGTACTTC

size: .
J: TRBJ2-7
D: TRBD1
V: TRBV5-1
CDR3: CASRGTGSYEQYF
DNA: TGCGCCAGCAGGGGGACAGGGTCCTACGAGCAGTACTTC

size: once
J: TRBJ2-4
D: TRBD2
V: TRBV6-1
CDR3: CASSRSGGRVGYF
DNA: TGTGCCAGCAGCCGTTCGGGCGGGAGGGTGGGGTACTTC

size: once
J: TRBJ1-3
D: .
V: TRBV2
CDR3: CASRKTGLDVGDTIYF
DNA: TGTGCCAGCAGAAAGACAGGCCTAGATGTAGGGGACACCATATATTTT

size: .
J: TRBJ2-1
D: .
V: TRBV30
CDR3: CAWRFRGSGNEQFF
DNA: TGTGCCTGGAGATTTCGGGGTTCTGGCAATGAGCAGTTCTTC

size: .
J: TRBJ1-1
D: .
V: TRBV27
CDR3: CASSPPDRKAFF
DNA: TGTGCCAGCAGTCCCCCCGACAGGAAAGCTTTCTTT

size: once
J: TRBJ1-2
D: TRBD1
V: TRBV5-1
CDR3: CASSYGQGTDYGYTF
DNA: TGCGCCAGCAGCTACGGACAGGGGACCGACTATGGCTACACCTTC

size: few
J: TRBJ2-3
D: .
V: TRBV18
CDR3: CASSPGVVADTQYF
DNA: TGTGCCAGCTCACCGGGAGTCGTCGCAGATACGCAGTATTTT

size: .
J: TRBJ2-7
D: TRBD1
V: TRBV6-4
CDR3: CASSPGTGKYEQYF
DNA: TGTGCCAGCAGTCCCGGGACAGGGAAGTACGAGCAGTACTTC

size: .
J: TRBJ2-7
D: TRBD2
V: TRBV4-1
CDR3: CASSQVGWVGVAGFSSYEQYF
DNA: TGCGCCAGCAGCCAAGTGGGATGGGTGGGGGTAGCGGGATTCAGCTCCTACGAGCAGTACTTC

size: .
J: TRBJ2-7
D: TRBD1
V: TRBV12-5
CDR3: CASGRQGTHYEQYF
DNA: TGTGCTAGTGGGCGACAGGGCACCCACTACGAGCAGTACTTC